The rows below give T cell receptor beta chains drawn from one sample of a study of blood T cell repertoires in COVID-19. This table comes from immunoSEQ multiplex PCR, and its TCRdb copy is limited to in-frame clones, with some not included. Here the sample spans 150,000 to 160,000 clones, 75% to 80% being singletons. The sample was peripheral blood. The receptors stem from an elderly man with acute or convalescent COVID-19. Each CDR3 is given with its conserved first and last residue. The D gene is left open where the match is weak. The size of a clone is reported for some rows only, either as once, few or many, or as a class for expanded clones.

j_call	v_call	clone_size	d_call	cdr3_aa
TRBJ2-2	TRBV5-1	-	-	CASSPGLTTGELFF
TRBJ1-5	TRBV7-8	-	-	CASSLASPPLYSNQPQHF
TRBJ2-7	TRBV21-1	-	-	CASSPRDREKGPYEQYF
TRBJ1-2	TRBV15	-	-	CATSNRVGYTF
TRBJ2-7	TRBV9	-	TRBD2	CASSPQRGVTYEQYF
TRBJ1-5	TRBV5-1	once	TRBD1	CASSFLGQGGQPQHF
TRBJ1-5	TRBV28	-	TRBD1	CASSSEGAVQPQHF
TRBJ1-6	TRBV19	-	-	CASSDRSTGRRSPLHF
TRBJ1-1	TRBV18	-	TRBD1	CASSELDRGHTEAFF
TRBJ1-5	TRBV11-3	-	-	CASSLEAGQPQHF
TRBJ1-5	TRBV7-8	-	-	CASSLVGRAQPQHF
TRBJ2-2	TRBV5-1	-	TRBD1	CASSQTGDNTGELFF
TRBJ1-2	TRBV5-1	once	TRBD1	CASSFGEEGAIHF
TRBJ2-5	TRBV3-1/TRBV3-2	once	-	CASSQPGSETQYF
TRBJ1-6	TRBV18	-	TRBD1	CASSPPGTGDNSPLHF
TRBJ2-7	TRBV5-4	-	TRBD1	CASSLDLQGASEQYF
TRBJ2-3	TRBV28	-	TRBD1	CASRSPGQGRTDTQYF
TRBJ1-6	TRBV25-1	-	-	CAAGGSYNSPLHF
TRBJ1-1	TRBV7-6	once	-	CASSPQVGGGGTEAFF
TRBJ1-1	TRBV14	-	-	CASSLDTNTEAFF
TRBJ2-7	TRBV5-4	-	-	CASSTDSSYEQYF
TRBJ1-5	TRBV19	-	-	CASAQGGNQPQHF
TRBJ1-6	TRBV5-1	few	-	CASSPGTLNSPLHF
TRBJ2-5	TRBV29-1	-	TRBD2	CSVDLVGRLQETQYF
TRBJ1-2	TRBV2	-	TRBD1	CASSAGGGSGYTF
TRBJ1-2	TRBV27	-	-	CASSETGPNYGYTF
TRBJ1-5	TRBV3-1/TRBV3-2	-	-	CASSQSGINQPQHF
TRBJ1-1	TRBV3-1/TRBV3-2	-	TRBD1	CASSQGTGRTEAFF
TRBJ1-1	TRBV10-3	once	-	CAISPGHQTERTEAFF
TRBJ2-2	TRBV4-3	-	TRBD2	CASSQSAGGRIGELFF
TRBJ1-2	TRBV20-1	-	-	CSASLPTGRAYGYTF
TRBJ2-3	TRBV19	once	TRBD1	CASSTAGTESRTDTQYF
TRBJ1-6	TRBV5-4	-	TRBD1	CASSLALGQGFDSPLHF
TRBJ1-1	TRBV6-5	once	-	CASSYRLLGGNTEAFF
TRBJ1-5	TRBV28	once	TRBD1	CASSSTDRGEPQHF
TRBJ2-6	TRBV7-6	-	TRBD2	CASRAGLGNGANVLTF
TRBJ1-3	TRBV5-1	few	-	CASSLSRQGSGNTIYF
TRBJ1-3	TRBV13	-	TRBD1	CASSYRGSGNTIYF
TRBJ1-6	TRBV10-3	-	TRBD1	CAISETGDSYNSPLHF
TRBJ1-1	TRBV4-3	-	-	CASSHDRDTEAFF